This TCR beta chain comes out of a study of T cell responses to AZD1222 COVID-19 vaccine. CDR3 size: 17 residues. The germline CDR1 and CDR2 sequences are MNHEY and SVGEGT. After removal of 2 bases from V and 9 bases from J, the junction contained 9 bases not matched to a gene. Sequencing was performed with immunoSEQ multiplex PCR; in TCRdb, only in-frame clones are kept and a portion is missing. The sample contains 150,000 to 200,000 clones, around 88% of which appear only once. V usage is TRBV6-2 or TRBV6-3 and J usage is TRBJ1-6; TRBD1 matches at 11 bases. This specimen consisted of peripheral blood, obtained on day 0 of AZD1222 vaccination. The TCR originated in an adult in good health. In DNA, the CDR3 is TGTGCCAGCAGTTACCAAAGGACAGGGGGCGGTGGTTCACCCCTCCACTTT. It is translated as CASSYQRTGGGGSPLHF.